The 9 T cell receptor beta chains below were found in one sample sequenced in a study of early T cells in non-severe SARS-CoV-2 infection. TCRdb passed the 5' RACE reads through MiXCR, listing each CDR3 protein once. The sample carries roughly 56,000 distinct CDR3 sequences, around 9.9% recorded once. The sample taken for sequencing was whole blood. The receptor set was obtained from an adult who was a healthcare worker with PCR-confirmed SARS-CoV-2 infection or an uninfected control (not recorded which).

This rearrangement joins TRBV6-5 to TRBJ1-6; perhaps TRBD1 as D (5 bases). The CDR3 runs 13 residues. The V end lost 8 bases, the J end lost 6 bases, and 11 bases lay between the germline ends. CDR1 and CDR2 (germline): MNHEY, SVGAGI. DNA for the CDR3: TGTGCCAGCGGCCAGGGTCGTAATTCACCCCTCCACTTT. Its protein product is CASGQGRNSPLHF.

This clonotype has a handful of counts. For the CDR3, the DNA is TGTGCCTGGACTCGGGGATATTCTAGCACAGATACGCAGTATTTT. It translates to CAWTRGYSSTDTQYF. The gene calls are TRBV30 and TRBJ2-3, with TRBD2 as a possible D gene (5 bases). V was trimmed by 4 bases and J by 0 bases, leaving 14 bases between them. Germline CDR1 is GTSNPN and CDR2 is SVGIG (reference sequence). There are 15 residues in the CDR3. Full variable domain (outside the CDR3, taken from reference TRBV30 and TRBJ2-3): SQTIHQWPATLVQPVGSPLSLECTVEGTSNPNLYWYRQAAGRGLQLLFYSVGIGQISSEVPQNLSASRPQDRQFILSSKKLLLSDSGFYLCAWTRGYSSTDTQYFGPGTRLTVL.

This clonotype was counted at least ten times. This chain joins TRBV18 and TRBJ2-5; tentative D call: TRBD2 (5 bases). The CDR3 has 14 amino acids. In germline, CDR1 is KGHSH, CDR2 LQKENI. Trimming removed 0 bases from V and 2 bases from J, with 7 bases in between. The CDR3 spells CASSPPSGQETQYF. For the CDR3, the DNA is TGTGCCAGCTCACCACCGTCGGGACAAGAGACCCAGTACTTC. The full variable domain, in which reference TRBV18 and TRBJ2-5 provide the parts outside the CDR3, is NAGVMQNPRHLVRRRGQEARLRCSPMKGHSHVYWYRQLPEEGLKFMVYLQKENIIDESGMPKERFSAEFPKEGPSILRIQQVVRGDSAAYFCASSPPSGQETQYFGPGTRLLVL.

Many counts were recorded for this clonotype. V usage is TRBV7-9 and J usage is TRBJ2-2; D remains ambiguous. Trimming removed 5 bases from V and 3 bases from J, with 16 bases in between. This CDR3 contains 16 residues. Germline V lookup: CDR1 SEHNR, CDR2 FQNEAQ (reference sequence). CDR3 DNA: TGTGCCAGCAGCGTACCGGGCCCCCCGGACACCGGGGAGCTGTTTTTT. This encodes CASSVPGPPDTGELFF.

This clonotype has a count of ten or more. The chain links TRBV5-1 to TRBJ1-1, with D possibly matching TRBD1 (6 bases). V lost 4 bases, J lost 7 bases, and 11 bases lay in between. This CDR3 contains 12 residues. Germline assignment: CDR1 SGHRS and CDR2 YFSETQ. The CDR3 bases are TGCGCCAGCAGCCGTTTACAGGGTGAAGCTTTCTTT. Its protein is CASSRLQGEAFF.

This clonotype has at least ten counts. This chain links TRBV2 with TRBJ2-5, with 11 bases aligning to TRBD2. Germline V lookup: CDR1 SNHLY, CDR2 FYNNEI. The CDR3 totals 16 residues. The V and J ends lost 7 bases and 1 base, in that order; junction bases with no gene match: 8. CDR3 nucleotide sequence: TGTGCCAGCAAGGGGTGGCTAGCGGGGGGCCAAGAGACCCAGTACTTC. This sequence encodes CASKGWLAGGQETQYF.

The chain couples TRBV9 to TRBJ1-6, with D unclear. The V gene's germline CDR1 is SGDLS and CDR2 YYNGEE. V was pared by 0 bases and J by 9 bases, with 10 bases between. The CDR3 sequence is 14 residues long. CDR3 amino acids: CASSVGDGGSPLHF. The DNA for the CDR3 is TGTGCCAGCAGCGTAGGGGATGGAGGTTCACCCCTCCACTTT. Using reference TRBV9 and TRBJ1-6 for the parts outside the CDR3, the full variable domain is DSGVTQTPKHLITATGQRVTLRCSPRSGDLSVYWYQQSLDQGLQFLIQYYNGEERAKGNILERFSAQQFPDLHSELNLSSLELGDSALYFCASSVGDGGSPLHFGNGTRLTVT.

This clonotype showed up many times. The chain uses TRBV7-3 and TRBJ2-3; the D gene is possibly TRBD2 (6 bases). Germline V gene lookup returns CDR1 SGHTA and CDR2 FQGTGA. The ends were cut back, 1 base at V and 6 bases at J, with 8 bases in the middle. CDR3 length equals 13 residues. DNA of the CDR3: TGTGCCAGCAGCTTAAGTGGGGGGGATACGCAGTATTTT. Its translation: CASSLSGGDTQYF.

This clonotype was detected only a few times. V and J are TRBV6-6 and TRBJ2-5; 9 bases line up with TRBD2. Germline CDR1 MNHNY, CDR2 SVGAGI (reference sequence). J gave up 5 bases and V 5 bases, and 9 bases lay outside the gene matches. The CDR3 consists of 15 residues. The CDR3 nucleotides read TGTGCCAGCAGTGACGTTATGAGCGGGGGGGAGACCCAGTACTTC. It encodes CASSDVMSGGETQYF.